This is a list of T cell receptor beta chains from one sample in a study of regulatory T cells in long-lasting Graves disease. TCRdb re-analysed the multiplex PCR reads in MiXCR, keeping a single row per CDR3 protein. The sample lists fewer than 550,000 distinct CDR3 sequences, about 16% occurring once. These same data were also listed under a study on T cells in Graves' hyperthyroidism and ophthalmopathy.

The source material was peripheral blood mononuclear cells (PBMCs), sampled at new diagnosis, from a patient treated with antithyroid drugs. These receptor sequences come from a woman aged 35 to 60 with Graves disease. Both conserved end residues are part of each CDR3. Fields, in order: J gene, clone size, V gene, D gene, CDR3 DNA, CDR3 protein. D genes are given only for firm matches. Size values are once, few and many counts, or a class for expanded clones, and some rows have none.

TRBJ2-1 | . | TRBV19 | . | TGTGCCAGTACCGCCTACGGCCAATCCTACAATGAGCAGTTCTTC | CASTAYGQSYNEQFF
TRBJ2-1 | many | TRBV5-1 | . | TGCGCCAGCAGCTTGGAGGGAAACTCCTACAATGAGCAGTTCTTC | CASSLEGNSYNEQFF
TRBJ1-2 | few | TRBV19 | . | TGTGCCAGTACAACTACTAACTATGGCTACACCTTC | CASTTTNYGYTF
TRBJ1-1 | many | TRBV18 | TRBD1 | TGTGCCAGCAGTCGGGACAGGGCGAACACTGAAGCTTTCTTT | CASSRDRANTEAFF
TRBJ2-3 | many | TRBV5-8 | . | TGTGCCAGCAGCACGACCTTCACAGATACGCAGTATTTT | CASSTTFTDTQYF
TRBJ1-1 | . | TRBV6-1 | TRBD1 | TGTGCCAGCACCGTCCCGGGACAGGATGTAGCTTTCTTT | CASTVPGQDVAFF
TRBJ2-7 | few | TRBV20-1 | TRBD2 | TGCAGTGCTAGAGCCCCCGGGGGGGCTCACTACGAGCAGTACTTC | CSARAPGGAHYEQYF
TRBJ2-3 | many | TRBV3-1 | . | TGTGCCAGCAGTCAACAGGGACCCACAGATACGCAGTATTTT | CASSQQGPTDTQYF
TRBJ2-7 | . | TRBV6-1 | . | TGTGCCAGCAGGTTGACGGATTCCTACGAGCAGTACTTC | CASRLTDSYEQYF
TRBJ1-2 | many | TRBV6-1 | . | TGTGCCAGCAGTCCGGTGGCTAACTATGGCTACACCTTC | CASSPVANYGYTF
TRBJ2-7 | many | TRBV12-3/TRBV12-4 | . | TGTGCCAGCAGTTTAGCGGACATCTACGAGCAGTACTTC | CASSLADIYEQYF
TRBJ1-6 | few | TRBV4-1 | . | TGCGCCAGCAGCCAAGATCCGGGTATCAATTCACCCCTCCACTTT | CASSQDPGINSPLHF
TRBJ2-3 | few | TRBV5-1 | . | TGCGCCAGCAGCTTGGTAGGAGGCTTCGACGCAGATACGCAGTATTTT | CASSLVGGFDADTQYF
TRBJ1-2 | few | TRBV27 | TRBD1 | TGTGCCAGCAGCCGGGACAGGGGAGCTAACTATGGCTACACCTTC | CASSRDRGANYGYTF
TRBJ2-7 | many | TRBV2 | . | TGTGCCAGCAAAGGGTACGAGCAGTACTTC | CASKGYEQYF
TRBJ2-5 | . | TRBV18 | TRBD2 | TGTGCCAGCTCACGCCGGACTAGCGGGGGGTTTGAGACCCAGTACTTC | CASSRRTSGGFETQYF
TRBJ1-2 | many | TRBV18 | . | TGTGCCAGCTCACCGGGACATTTGGCGGGATACTATGGCTACACCTTC | CASSPGHLAGYYGYTF
TRBJ1-5 | few | TRBV12-3/TRBV12-4 | . | TGTGCCAGCAGTTTGCGGGGGCTGAATCAGCCCCAGCATTTT | CASSLRGLNQPQHF
TRBJ2-5 | . | TRBV2 | TRBD2 | TGTGCCAGCAGGACTAGCGGAGCGTACCAAGAGACCCAGTACTTC | CASRTSGAYQETQYF
TRBJ1-1 | few | TRBV3-1 | . | TGTGCCAGCAGCGCCAGTAGTTCGAACACTGAAGCTTTCTTT | CASSASSSNTEAFF